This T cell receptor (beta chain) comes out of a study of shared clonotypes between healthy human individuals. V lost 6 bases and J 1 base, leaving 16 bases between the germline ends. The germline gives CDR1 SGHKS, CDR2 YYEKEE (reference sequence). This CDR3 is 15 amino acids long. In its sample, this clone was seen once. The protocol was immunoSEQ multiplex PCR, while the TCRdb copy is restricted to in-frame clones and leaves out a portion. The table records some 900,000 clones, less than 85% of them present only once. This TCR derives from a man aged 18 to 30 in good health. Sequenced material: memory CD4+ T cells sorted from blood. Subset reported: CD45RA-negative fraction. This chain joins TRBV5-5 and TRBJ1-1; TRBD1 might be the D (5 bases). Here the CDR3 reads CASKPPGRRNTEAFF. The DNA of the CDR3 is TGTGCCAGCAAACCACCGGGACGGAGGAACACTGAAGCTTTCTTT.